What follows are 24 T cell receptor beta chains derived from one specimen sequenced in a study of T cell clonotyping in hematopoietic cell transplantation. The time point denotes: recipient sample about 28 days before transplant, after cytoreduction. Using immunoSEQ multiplex PCR, the repertoire was profiled, and TCRdb retains in-frame clones only, with some absent. The sample lists about 21,000 clones, about nine tenths seen once, with roughly 3.5% in the top ten. The material was peripheral blood mononuclear cells, obtained before stem cell transplant. The receptors originated from a man aged 18 to 29 with biphenotypic leukemia. Some clones in this sample may be carry-over from other donors' samples.

CDR3 sequence (DNA): TGTGCCAGCAGCTTAGCCAAATACAGCGAGCAGTTCTTC. Residues: CASSLAKYSEQFF. The genes are TRBV7-2 and TRBJ2-1; D unresolved. Per the germline V gene, CDR1 is SGHTA and CDR2 is FQGNSA. The CDR3 consists of 13 residues. Trimming stripped 0 bases from V and 10 bases from J, with 10 bases between.

The chain combines TRBV27 with TRBJ2-7; 7 positions agree with TRBD1. This CDR3 region has 16 residues. With V trimmed by 0 bases and J by 3 bases, 8 bases remained unmatched. The germline V gene has CDR1 MNHEY and CDR2 SMNVEV (reference sequence). The CDR3 coding sequence is TGTGCCAGCAGTTTATCTGCCGGGACAGTTTACTACGAGCAGTACTTC. It yields the protein CASSLSAGTVYYEQYF.

The chain has TRBV12-5 and TRBJ1-3; D remains unclear. The CDR3 runs 17 residues. Germline V gene data show CDR1 as LGHNT and CDR2 as FRNRAP. V dropped 3 bases and J dropped 0 bases, with 15 bases sitting between them. The CDR3: CASGLSLTGISGNTIYF. The CDR3 nucleotides read TGTGCTAGTGGTTTATCCCTGACGGGAATCTCTGGAAACACCATATATTTT.

J is TRBJ2-1 and V is TRBV27, with TRBD1 matching 7 bases. The CDR3 has 15 amino acids. Unmatched junction bases numbered 7, after V lost 0 bases and J lost 8 bases. Germline V gene lookup returns CDR1 MNHEY and CDR2 SMNVEV (reference sequence). As DNA, the CDR3 is TGTGCCAGCAGTTTATCCGAGGGGGCAGGGGATGAGCAGTTCTTC. Residues: CASSLSEGAGDEQFF.

The V gene is TRBV19, the J gene TRBJ1-2; D unclear. The V end lost 6 bases, the J end lost 1 base, and 15 bases lay between the germline ends. CDR1 LNHDA and CDR2 SQIVND come from the germline V gene (reference sequence). The CDR3 totals 15 residues. The CDR3 DNA reads as TGTGCCAGTAGCTTTTGGGGTCAGGTTAACTATGGCTACACCTTC. Protein: CASSFWGQVNYGYTF. Drawing the rest from reference TRBV19 and TRBJ1-2, the complete variable domain is DGGITQSPKYLFRKEGQNVTLSCEQNLNHDAMYWYRQDPGQGLRLIYYSQIVNDFQKGDIAEGYSVSREKKESFPLTVTSAQKNPTAFYLCASSFWGQVNYGYTFGSGTRLTVV.

The V gene is TRBV14, the J gene TRBJ2-1, with 11 bases lining up with TRBD2. Germline lookup yields CDR1 SGHDN and CDR2 FVKESK. With V trimmed by 6 bases and J by 9 bases, 13 bases remained unmatched. CDR3 size: 16 residues. The CDR3 nucleotides are TGTGCCAGCAGTCGTGGACTAGCGGGTAACGGGGGTGAGCAGTTCTTC. This codes for CASSRGLAGNGGEQFF.

The V call is TRBV4-1, the J call TRBJ1-3; D unresolved. The ends were cut back, 2 bases at V and 0 bases at J, with 5 bases in the middle. Germline V CDR1 and CDR2: MGHRA, YSYEKL. CDR3 size: 14 residues. In DNA form, the CDR3 reads TGCGCCAGCAGCCAACACTACTCTGGAAACACCATATATTTT. Translating it yields CASSQHYSGNTIYF.

This sequence joins TRBV5-1 and TRBJ1-3; D is ambiguous. The CDR3 is 16 amino acids. Trimming shortened V by 4 bases and J by 0 bases, and 14 bases separated the two germline ends. Per the germline V gene, CDR1 is SGHRS and CDR2 is YFSETQ. This chain's CDR3 is CASSAPSGISGNTIYF. Here the CDR3 DNA reads TGCGCCAGCAGCGCCCCTTCCGGGATCTCTGGAAACACCATATATTTT. The whole variable domain, filled in from reference TRBV5-1 and TRBJ1-3, reads KAGVTQTPRYLIKTRGQQVTLSCSPISGHRSVSWYQQTPGQGLQFLFEYFSETQRNKGNFPGRFSGRQFSNSRSEMNVSTLELGDSALYLCASSAPSGISGNTIYFGEGSWLTVV.

This chain connects TRBV2 to TRBJ1-4; 7 bases fit TRBD1. With V trimmed by 6 bases and J by 7 bases, 11 bases remained unmatched. CDR3 length: 15 residues. Germline V gene lookup returns CDR1 SNHLY and CDR2 FYNNEI. CDR3 bases: TGTGCCAGCAGCCCACTCGGGACAGAGACTGAAAAACTGTTTTTT. Protein: CASSPLGTETEKLFF. The whole variable domain, remainder taken from reference TRBV2 and TRBJ1-4, is EPEVTQTPSHQVTQMGQEVILRCVPISNHLYFYWYRQILGQKVEFLVSFYNNEISEKSEIFDDQFSVERPDGSNFTLKIRSTKLEDSAMYFCASSPLGTETEKLFFGSGTQLSVL.

The V call is TRBV5-1, the J call TRBJ2-3; D ambiguous. Germline CDR1 reads SGHRS; CDR2 reads YFSETQ. V lost 0 bases and J lost 0, with 8 bases in between. The CDR3 runs to 15 residues. This chain's CDR3 is CASSLAARSTDTQYF. CDR3 DNA sequence: TGCGCCAGCAGCTTGGCCGCGAGGAGCACAGATACGCAGTATTTT.

The gene calls are TRBV11-1 and TRBJ2-7; 8 nucleotides line up with TRBD1. This CDR3 spans 13 amino acids. Germline values: CDR1 SGHAT, CDR2 FQDESV (reference sequence). J was trimmed by 7 bases and V by 5 bases; bases with no gene match: 7. The CDR3 bases are TGTGCCAGCAGCCCAAGGGACAGGAGGGAGCAGTACTTC. Protein product: CASSPRDRREQYF.

This clone was seen only a few times. The rearrangement joins TRBV27 to TRBJ1-5; D might be TRBD1 (5 bases). Germline assignment: CDR1 MNHEY and CDR2 SMNVEV (reference sequence). CDR3 length: 14 amino acids. Trimming left V 6 bases short and J 2 bases short, with 11 bases between. CDR3 amino acids: CASSPVGGNQPQHF. The CDR3 region has the DNA TGTGCCAGCAGCCCCGTGGGGGGCAATCAGCCCCAGCATTTT.

The chain combines TRBV7-9 with TRBJ2-3; tentatively, D is TRBD2 (6 bases). Germline values: CDR1 SEHNR, CDR2 FQNEAQ (reference sequence). The CDR3 is made up of 14 amino acids. Trimming removed 10 bases from V and 2 bases from J, with 16 bases in between. The CDR3 bases are TGTGCCATCGAACCGGCGGGGTTCACAGATACGCAGTATTTT. Translated: CAIEPAGFTDTQYF.

The genes are TRBV6-5 and TRBJ1-2; D is unclear. V was clipped by 0 bases and J by 2 bases, with 7 bases between them. This CDR3 spans 14 amino acids. CDR1 and CDR2 from the germline V gene are MNHEY and SVGAGI. The CDR3 DNA follows: TGTGCCAGCAGTTACTCTCCCCAGAACTATGGCTACACCTTC. It translates to CASSYSPQNYGYTF.

The chain combines TRBV9 with TRBJ1-1; D is undetermined. Trimming removed 1 base from V and 5 bases from J, with 9 bases in between. Germline CDR1 and CDR2: SGDLS and YYNGEE. The CDR3 is 13 residues long. The DNA for the CDR3 is TGTGCCAGCAGCGTATCTACTGCAACTGAAGCTTTCTTT. This encodes CASSVSTATEAFF.

This rearrangement joins TRBV25-1 to TRBJ1-1; 8 bases match TRBD1. In germline, CDR1 is MGHDK, CDR2 SYGVNS. The CDR3 totals 15 residues. The ends lost 7 bases at V and 1 base at J; junction bases unmatched: 8. The CDR3 reads CASMAAGGTNTEAFF. The CDR3 region has the DNA TGTGCCAGCATGGCGGCAGGGGGCACGAACACTGAAGCTTTCTTT.

The V and J genes are TRBV10-3 and TRBJ1-3; TRBD1 agrees at 7 bases. Losses at the gene ends were 1 base for V and 1 base for J; bases not matched to a gene: 7. The CDR3 is 17 residues long. CDR1 is ENHRY, CDR2 SYGVKD, per germline. This CDR3 is CAISEFTGERSGNTIYF. For the CDR3, the DNA is TGTGCCATCAGTGAGTTCACAGGGGAGAGGTCTGGAAACACCATATATTTT.

J is TRBJ1-1 and V is TRBV25-1; no clear D. This CDR3 spans 14 amino acids. V lost 2 bases and J 3 bases, leaving 10 bases between the germline ends. CDR1 is MGHDK, CDR2 SYGVNS, per germline. The CDR3 nucleotides read TGTGCCAGCAGTGAAAGCGTAGGGTACACTGAAGCTTTCTTT. As protein: CASSESVGYTEAFF.

The V call is TRBV5-3, the J call TRBJ1-1; 8 bases line up with TRBD1. TRBV5-3 is an ORF; its function is uncertain. Losses at the gene ends were 4 bases for V and 3 bases for J; bases not matched to a gene: 8. The CDR3 has 15 residues. The CDR3 sequence: CARSTRTGRYTEAFF. The CDR3 DNA follows: TGTGCCAGAAGCACCCGGACAGGGAGGTACACTGAAGCTTTCTTT.

The V gene is TRBV4-1, the J gene TRBJ1-6; TRBD1 matches 11 bases. J gave up 9 bases and V 1 base, and 5 bases lay outside the gene matches. The length of the CDR3 is 16 residues. Germline CDR1 is MGHRA and CDR2 is YSYEKL. In nucleotides, the CDR3 is TGCGCCAGCAGCCAAGCGGGGACAGGGGGAGCTTCACCCCTCCACTTT. It specifies CASSQAGTGGASPLHF.

V gene TRBV19 combines with J gene TRBJ2-5; TRBD1 matches at 9 bases. The germline V gene has CDR1 LNHDA and CDR2 SQIVND (reference sequence). The CDR3 has 15 residues. The V gene end was trimmed by 5 bases and the J gene end by 0 bases; junction bases not matched to a gene: 4. CDR3 residues: CASSGRDRDQETQYF. CDR3 in DNA: TGTGCCAGTAGTGGCCGGGACAGGGACCAAGAGACCCAGTACTTC.

The chain has TRBV6-1 and TRBJ2-7; tentative D call: TRBD1 (7 bases). Germline loops: CDR1 MNHNS, CDR2 SASEGT. CDR3 length: 15 amino acids. Trimming took 2 bases from V and 2 from J, leaving 13 bases between them. CDR3 amino acids: CASSERGDSAYEQYF. CDR3 nucleotides: TGTGCCAGCAGTGAAAGGGGGGACAGTGCCTACGAGCAGTACTTC.

The rearrangement joins TRBV5-1 to TRBJ1-1, with 8 nucleotides matching TRBD1. Germline CDR1 SGHRS, CDR2 YFSETQ. There are 16 residues in the CDR3. V was clipped by 4 bases and J by 0 bases; unmatched bases: 8. The CDR3 nucleotides are TGCGCCAGCAGCCTAGGACAGGGTTGGGTGAACACTGAAGCTTTCTTT. Protein product: CASSLGQGWVNTEAFF.

The gene calls are TRBV11-3 and TRBJ1-3; 7 nucleotides agree with TRBD1. V lost 4 bases to trimming and J lost 4 bases; unmatched junction nucleotides: 10. The CDR3 is made up of 16 amino acids. Germline V gene data show CDR1 as SGHNT and CDR2 as YENEEA. The CDR3 DNA sequence: TGTGCCAGCAGCTACTACCCCGGGACAGCCGGAAACACCATATATTTT. Translating gives CASSYYPGTAGNTIYF.